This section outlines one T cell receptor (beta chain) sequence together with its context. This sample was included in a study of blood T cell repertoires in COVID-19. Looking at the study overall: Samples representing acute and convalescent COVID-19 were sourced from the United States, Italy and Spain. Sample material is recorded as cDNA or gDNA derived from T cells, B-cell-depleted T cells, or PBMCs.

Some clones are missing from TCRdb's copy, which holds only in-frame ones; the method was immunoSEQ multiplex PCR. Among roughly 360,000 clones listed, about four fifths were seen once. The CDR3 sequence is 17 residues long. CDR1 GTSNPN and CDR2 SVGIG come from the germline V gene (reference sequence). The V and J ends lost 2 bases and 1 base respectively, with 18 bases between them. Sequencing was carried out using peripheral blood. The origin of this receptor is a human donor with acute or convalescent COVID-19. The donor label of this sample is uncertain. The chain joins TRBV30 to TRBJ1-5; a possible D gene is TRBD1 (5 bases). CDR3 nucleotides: TGTGCCTGGAGTCGCGGAACAGGTTTGGCGAGCAATCAGCCCCAGCATTTT. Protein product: CAWSRGTGLASNQPQHF.